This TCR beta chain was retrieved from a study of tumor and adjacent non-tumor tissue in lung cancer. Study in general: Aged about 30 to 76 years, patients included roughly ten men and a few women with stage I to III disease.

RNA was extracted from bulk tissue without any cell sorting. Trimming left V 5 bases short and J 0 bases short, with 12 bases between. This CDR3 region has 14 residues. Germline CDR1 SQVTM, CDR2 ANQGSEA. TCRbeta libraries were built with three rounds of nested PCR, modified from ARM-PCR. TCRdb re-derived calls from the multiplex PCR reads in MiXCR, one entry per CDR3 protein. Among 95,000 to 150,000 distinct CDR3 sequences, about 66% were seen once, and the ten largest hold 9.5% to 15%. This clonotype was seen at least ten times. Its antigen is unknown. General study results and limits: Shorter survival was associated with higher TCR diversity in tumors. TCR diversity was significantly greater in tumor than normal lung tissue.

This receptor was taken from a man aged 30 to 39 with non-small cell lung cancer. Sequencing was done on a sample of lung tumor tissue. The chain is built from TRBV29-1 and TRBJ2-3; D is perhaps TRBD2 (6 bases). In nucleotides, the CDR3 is TGCAGCGTTAAGACTAGTCCTAGCACAGATACGCAGTATTTT. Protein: CSVKTSPSTDTQYF.